This T cell receptor (beta chain) was identified in a study of T cell responses to AZD1222 COVID-19 vaccine. The table came from immunoSEQ multiplex PCR; TCRdb's copy has only in-frame clones and leaves some out. In the table there are some 180,000 clones, roughly 92% of which are singletons. The input for sequencing was peripheral blood, taken 28 days after the second AZD1222 dose. The clonotype comes from an adult who received the AZD1222 COVID-19 vaccine.

DNA of the CDR3: TGTGCCAGCTCACCGAACAGGGGGAGCTCCTACAATGAGCAGTTCTTC. This encodes CASSPNRGSSYNEQFF. V usage is TRBV18 and J usage is TRBJ2-1; TRBD1 matches at 8 bases. The CDR3 is 16 residues long. With V trimmed by 3 bases and J by 0 bases, 4 bases remained unmatched. Germline CDR1 reads KGHSH; CDR2 reads LQKENI.